This is a list of T cell receptor beta chains from one sample in a study of shared clonotypes between healthy human individuals. The method was immunoSEQ multiplex PCR; TCRdb's version includes in-frame clones alone and lacks a portion of them. The sample has 500,000 to 700,000 clones; 85% to 95% are singletons. The sequenced material came from naive CD8+ T cells sorted from blood. These receptors were collected from a woman in her 30s in good health. The CDR3 runs from the conserved cysteine through the conserved F or W. A D gene is named only where the DNA matches it firmly. Size is stated for part of the rows, as once, few or many counts, or as a class when the clone is expanded.

d_call: .
j_call: TRBJ2-7
clone_size: .
v_call: TRBV11-2
cdr3_aa: CASSLEGNAYEQYF
cdr3_nt: TGTGCCAGCAGCTTAGAGGGAAATGCCTACGAGCAGTACTTC

d_call: TRBD2
j_call: TRBJ2-7
clone_size: .
v_call: TRBV5-1
cdr3_aa: CASSLSAAGGPYEQYF
cdr3_nt: TGCGCCAGCAGCCTTTCCGCAGCGGGAGGTCCCTACGAGCAGTACTTC

d_call: .
j_call: TRBJ2-2
clone_size: .
v_call: TRBV7-9
cdr3_aa: CASSPENTGELFF
cdr3_nt: TGTGCCAGCAGCCCTGAAAACACCGGGGAGCTGTTTTTT

d_call: .
j_call: TRBJ1-3
clone_size: .
v_call: TRBV2
cdr3_aa: CASIGANSGNTIYF
cdr3_nt: TGTGCCAGCATCGGGGCCAACTCTGGAAACACCATATATTTT

d_call: TRBD2
j_call: TRBJ2-7
clone_size: .
v_call: TRBV9
cdr3_aa: CASSVTGTSDYEQYF
cdr3_nt: TGTGCCAGCAGCGTAACCGGGACTAGCGACTACGAGCAGTACTTC

d_call: .
j_call: TRBJ2-7
clone_size: once
v_call: TRBV27
cdr3_aa: CASSLIPASEQYF
cdr3_nt: TGTGCCAGCAGTTTGATCCCTGCCTCCGAGCAGTACTTC

d_call: .
j_call: TRBJ2-7
clone_size: once
v_call: TRBV7-2
cdr3_aa: CASSLGGEFNEQYF
cdr3_nt: TGTGCCAGCAGCTTAGGCGGGGAGTTCAACGAGCAGTACTTC

d_call: .
j_call: TRBJ2-2
clone_size: .
v_call: TRBV11-2
cdr3_aa: CASSLEPSYTGELFF
cdr3_nt: TGTGCCAGCAGCTTAGAGCCGAGTTACACCGGGGAGCTGTTTTTT

d_call: .
j_call: TRBJ2-1
clone_size: .
v_call: TRBV19
cdr3_aa: CASTPDWSSYNEQFF
cdr3_nt: TGTGCCAGTACCCCGGACTGGAGCTCCTACAATGAGCAGTTCTTC

d_call: TRBD1
j_call: TRBJ1-1
clone_size: .
v_call: TRBV25-1
cdr3_aa: CASSDQTGGFSEAFF
cdr3_nt: TGTGCCAGCAGTGATCAAACAGGGGGCTTTTCTGAAGCTTTCTTT

d_call: TRBD2
j_call: TRBJ2-3
clone_size: .
v_call: TRBV30
cdr3_aa: CAVERELNTQYF
cdr3_nt: TGTGCCGTGGAGCGGGAGTTAAATACGCAGTATTTT

d_call: .
j_call: TRBJ1-2
clone_size: few
v_call: TRBV6-1
cdr3_aa: CASSDNGYTF
cdr3_nt: TGTGCCAGCAGCGATAATGGCTACACCTTC

d_call: .
j_call: TRBJ2-7
clone_size: .
v_call: TRBV11-2
cdr3_aa: CASSLQRSYEQYF
cdr3_nt: TGTGCCAGCAGCTTACAGAGATCCTACGAGCAGTACTTC

d_call: .
j_call: TRBJ2-1
clone_size: .
v_call: TRBV14
cdr3_aa: CASSPGLPHPSYNEQFF
cdr3_nt: TGTGCCAGCAGCCCGGGACTCCCACACCCCTCCTACAATGAGCAGTTCTTC

d_call: .
j_call: TRBJ2-1
clone_size: .
v_call: TRBV5-6
cdr3_aa: CASSPRDGLYNEQFF
cdr3_nt: TGTGCCAGCAGCCCCCGGGACGGACTCTACAATGAGCAGTTCTTC

d_call: .
j_call: TRBJ2-5
clone_size: .
v_call: TRBV7-2
cdr3_aa: CASSFGPYQETQYF
cdr3_nt: TGTGCCAGCAGCTTCGGCCCGTACCAAGAGACCCAGTACTTC

d_call: .
j_call: TRBJ2-1
clone_size: .
v_call: TRBV11-2
cdr3_aa: CASSLVGATYNEQFF
cdr3_nt: TGTGCCAGCAGCTTAGTAGGGGCTACCTACAATGAGCAGTTCTTC

d_call: .
j_call: TRBJ2-7
clone_size: .
v_call: TRBV7-9
cdr3_aa: CASSLGGPLYEQYF
cdr3_nt: TGTGCCAGCAGCTTAGGGGGGCCCCTCTACGAGCAGTACTTC